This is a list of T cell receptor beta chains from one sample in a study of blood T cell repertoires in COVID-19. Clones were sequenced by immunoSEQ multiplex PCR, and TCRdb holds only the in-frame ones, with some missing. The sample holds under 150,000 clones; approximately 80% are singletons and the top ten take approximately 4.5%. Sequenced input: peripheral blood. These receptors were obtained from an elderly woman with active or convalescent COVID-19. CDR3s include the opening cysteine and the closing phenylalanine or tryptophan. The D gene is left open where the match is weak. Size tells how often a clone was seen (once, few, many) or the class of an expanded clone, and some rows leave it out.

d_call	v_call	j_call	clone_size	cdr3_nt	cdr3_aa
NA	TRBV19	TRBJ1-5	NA	TGTGCCAGTAGTACCACCTCCAGTAGCAATCAGCCCCAGCATTTT	CASSTTSSSNQPQHF
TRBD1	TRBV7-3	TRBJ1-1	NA	TGTGCCAGCAGTCGAGGACAGGGGATTGTGAACACTGAAGCTTTCTTT	CASSRGQGIVNTEAFF
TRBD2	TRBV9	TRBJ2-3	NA	TGTGCCAGCAGCGTAGGTGTGCTAGCGGGCCATTCTACGCAGTATTTT	CASSVGVLAGHSTQYF
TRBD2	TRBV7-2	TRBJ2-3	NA	TGTGCCAGCAGCTTATCTCTAAGACTAGCGTTTGGCACAGATACGCAGTATTTT	CASSLSLRLAFGTDTQYF
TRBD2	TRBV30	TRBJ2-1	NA	TGTGCCTGGACTAGCGGGGGGGCATATAGTGAGCAGTTCTTC	CAWTSGGAYSEQFF
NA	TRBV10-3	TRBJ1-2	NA	TGTGCCATCAGCGGGACAACGACCGGCTACACCTTC	CAISGTTTGYTF
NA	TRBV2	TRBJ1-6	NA	TGTGCCAGCAGTGTTTGGCAGGCACGTAATTCACCCCTCCACTTT	CASSVWQARNSPLHF
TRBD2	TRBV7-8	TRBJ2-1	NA	TGTGCCAGCAGGCGAACTAGCGGGACATACAATGAGCAGTTCTTC	CASRRTSGTYNEQFF
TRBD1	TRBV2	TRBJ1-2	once	TGTGCCAGCAAGAGACAGGGGGGTGGCTACACCTTC	CASKRQGGGYTF
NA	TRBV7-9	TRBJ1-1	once	TGTGCCAGCAGAAAAGGGGGTGCGGGCACTGAAGCTTTCTTT	CASRKGGAGTEAFF
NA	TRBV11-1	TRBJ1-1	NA	TGTGCCAGCAGCCCGGACTTTGGTGCTGAAGCTTTCTTT	CASSPDFGAEAFF
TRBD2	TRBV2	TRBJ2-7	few	TGTGCCAGCAGTACAACCTTTCTAGCGGGGGCCTACGAGCAGTACTTC	CASSTTFLAGAYEQYF
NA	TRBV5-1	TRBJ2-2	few	TGCGCCAGCAGCGCCGGGGGAACGAACACCGGGGAGCTGTTTTTT	CASSAGGTNTGELFF
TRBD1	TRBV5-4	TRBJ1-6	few	TGTGCCAGCAGCACGGACAGGGGTTCACCCCTCCACTTT	CASSTDRGSPLHF
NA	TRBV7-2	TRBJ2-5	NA	TGTGCCAGCAGCTTTTCTGAGACCCAGTACTTC	CASSFSETQYF
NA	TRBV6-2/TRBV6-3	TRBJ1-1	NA	TGTGCCAGCAGCCTAGACAGTGTGGGTGAAGCTTTCTTT	CASSLDSVGEAFF
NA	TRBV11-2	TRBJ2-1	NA	TGTGCCAGCAGGGAACCGGGGGAGGGGGGCAATGAGCAGTTCTTC	CASREPGEGGNEQFF